This T cell receptor beta chain was identified in a study of T cells in Graves' hyperthyroidism and ophthalmopathy. The CDR3 runs to 15 residues. Germline CDR1 reads SNHLY; CDR2 reads FYNNEI. V was shortened by 4 bases and J by 0 bases, with 12 bases between the two germline ends. Researchers took RNA transcripts and amplified the TCR beta CDR3 regions from them. During a first-round RT-PCR of the TCR CDR3, the HTBI primer set was used. TCRdb reprocessed the multiplex PCR reads with MiXCR, giving one entry per CDR3 protein. Here the sample spans some 530,000 distinct CDR3 sequences, approximately 22% being singletons. The sample holds many counts of this clonotype.

The clonotype was recovered from a woman aged 70-85 years with Graves' ophthalmopathy. The sample consisted of blood. This sequence joins TRBV2 and TRBJ1-1, with a tentative D call TRBD1 (5 bases). CDR3 residues: CASSAWEGMNTEAFF. The CDR3 DNA is TGTGCCAGCAGTGCTTGGGAGGGGATGAACACTGAAGCTTTCTTT.